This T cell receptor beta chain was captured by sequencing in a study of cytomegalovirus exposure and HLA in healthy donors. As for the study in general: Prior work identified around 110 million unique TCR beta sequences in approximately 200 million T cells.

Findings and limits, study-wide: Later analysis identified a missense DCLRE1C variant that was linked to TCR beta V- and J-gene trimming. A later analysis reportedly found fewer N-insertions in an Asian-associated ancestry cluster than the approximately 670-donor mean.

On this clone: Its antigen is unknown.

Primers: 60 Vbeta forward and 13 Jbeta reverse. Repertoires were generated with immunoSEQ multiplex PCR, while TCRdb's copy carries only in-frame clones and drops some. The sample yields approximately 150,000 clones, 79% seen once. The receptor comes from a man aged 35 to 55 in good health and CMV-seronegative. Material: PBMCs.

CDR3 DNA sequence: TGTGCCAGCAGTCAGTCTCGGGAGGCCGAGTACGAGCAGTACTTC. Translated: CASSQSREAEYEQYF. The chain couples TRBV6-5 to TRBJ2-7, with 7 bases aligning to TRBD2. After removal of 5 bases from V and 4 bases from J, the junction contained 11 bases not matched to a gene. In germline, CDR1 is MNHEY, CDR2 SVGAGI. The CDR3 sequence is 15 residues long.